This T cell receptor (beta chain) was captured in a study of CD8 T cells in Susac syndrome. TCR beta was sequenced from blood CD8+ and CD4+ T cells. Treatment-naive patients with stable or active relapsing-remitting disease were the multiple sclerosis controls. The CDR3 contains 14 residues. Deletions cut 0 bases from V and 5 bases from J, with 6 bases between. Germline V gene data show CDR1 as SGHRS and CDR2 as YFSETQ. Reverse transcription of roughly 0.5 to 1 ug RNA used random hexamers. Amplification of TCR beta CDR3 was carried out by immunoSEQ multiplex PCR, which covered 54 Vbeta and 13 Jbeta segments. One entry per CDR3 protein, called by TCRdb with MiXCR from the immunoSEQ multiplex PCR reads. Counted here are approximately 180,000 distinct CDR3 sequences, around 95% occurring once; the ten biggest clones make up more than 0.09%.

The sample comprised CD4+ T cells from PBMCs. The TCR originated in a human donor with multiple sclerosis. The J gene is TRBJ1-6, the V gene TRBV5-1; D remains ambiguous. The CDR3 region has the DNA TGCGCCAGCAGCTTGGGGCTTGATAATTCACCCCTCCACTTT. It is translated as CASSLGLDNSPLHF.